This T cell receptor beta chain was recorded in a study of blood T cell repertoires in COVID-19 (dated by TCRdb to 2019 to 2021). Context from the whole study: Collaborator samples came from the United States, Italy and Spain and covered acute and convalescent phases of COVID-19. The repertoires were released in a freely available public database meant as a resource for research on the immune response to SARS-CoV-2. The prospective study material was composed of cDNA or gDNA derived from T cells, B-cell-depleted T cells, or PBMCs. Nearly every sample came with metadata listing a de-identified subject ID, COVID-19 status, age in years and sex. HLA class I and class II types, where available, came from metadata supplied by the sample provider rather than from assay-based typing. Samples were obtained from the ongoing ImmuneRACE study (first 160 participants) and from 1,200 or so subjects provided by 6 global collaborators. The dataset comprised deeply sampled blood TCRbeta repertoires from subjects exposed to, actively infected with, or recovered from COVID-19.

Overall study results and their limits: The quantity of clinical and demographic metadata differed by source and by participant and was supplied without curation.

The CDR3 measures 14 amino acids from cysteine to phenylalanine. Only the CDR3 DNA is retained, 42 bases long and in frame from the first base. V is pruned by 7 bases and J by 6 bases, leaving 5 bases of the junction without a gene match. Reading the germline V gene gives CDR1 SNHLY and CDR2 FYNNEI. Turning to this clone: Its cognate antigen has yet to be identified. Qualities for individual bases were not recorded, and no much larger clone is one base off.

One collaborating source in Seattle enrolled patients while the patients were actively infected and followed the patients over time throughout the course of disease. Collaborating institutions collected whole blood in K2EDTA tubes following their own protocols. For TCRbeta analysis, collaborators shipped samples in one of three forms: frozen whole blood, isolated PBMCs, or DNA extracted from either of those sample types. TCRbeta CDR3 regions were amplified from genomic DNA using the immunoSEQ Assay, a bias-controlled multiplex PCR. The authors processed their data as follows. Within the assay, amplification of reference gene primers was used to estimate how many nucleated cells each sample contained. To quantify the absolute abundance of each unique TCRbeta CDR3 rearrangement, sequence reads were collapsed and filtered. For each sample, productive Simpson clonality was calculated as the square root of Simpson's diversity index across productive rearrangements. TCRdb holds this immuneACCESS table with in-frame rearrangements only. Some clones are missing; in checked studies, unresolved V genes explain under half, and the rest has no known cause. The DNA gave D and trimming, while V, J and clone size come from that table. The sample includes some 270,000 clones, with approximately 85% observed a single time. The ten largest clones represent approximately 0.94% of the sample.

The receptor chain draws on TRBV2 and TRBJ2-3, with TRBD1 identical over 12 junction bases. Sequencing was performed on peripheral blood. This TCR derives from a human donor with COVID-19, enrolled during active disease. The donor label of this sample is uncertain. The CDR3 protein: CASKRDRGPDTQYF. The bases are TGTGCCAGCAAGCGGGACAGGGGGCCGGATACGCAGTATTTT. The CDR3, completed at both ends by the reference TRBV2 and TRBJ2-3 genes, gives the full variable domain EPEVTQTPSHQVTQMGQEVILRCVPISNHLYFYWYRQILGQKVEFLVSFYNNEISEKSEIFDDQFSVERPDGSNFTLKIRSTKLEDSAMYFCASKRDRGPDTQYFGPGTRLTVL.